This TCR beta chain was identified in a study of blood T cell repertoires in COVID-19. Looking at the study overall: Samples taken during acute and convalescent COVID-19 were collected in the United States, Italy and Spain. Sources were T cells, B-cell-depleted T cells, or PBMCs; the material itself was cDNA or gDNA.

Authors' processing steps: Amplification of reference gene primers provided the estimated nucleated cell counts. Sequencing was performed with immunoSEQ multiplex PCR; in TCRdb, only in-frame clones are kept and a portion is missing. V, J and clone size derive from that table, while D and trimming were established from the DNA sequence. Counted here are approximately 50,000 clones, about nine tenths occurring once; the ten biggest clones make up approximately 6.2%. Looked up from germline, CDR1 is SGDLS and CDR2 is YYNGEE. The V segment lost 0 bases and the J segment 1 base; nucleotides outside the gene matches: 4. This CDR3 has 16 residues.

The chain recombines TRBV9 with TRBJ2-3; 8 bases match TRBD2. The TCR originated in a man aged 40-50 years with acute or convalescent COVID-19. Source material: peripheral blood. CDR3 DNA: TGTGCCAGCAGCGTAGCGGATAGCGGGGGCACAGATACGCAGTATTTT. Its protein product is CASSVADSGGTDTQYF.